This is a list of T cell receptor beta chains from one sample in a study of blood T cell repertoires in COVID-19. TCRdb keeps only in-frame clones here, not all; method: immunoSEQ multiplex PCR. The sample lists approximately 86,000 clones, about 88% seen once, with more than 8% in the top ten. The sequenced sample consisted of peripheral blood. The origin of the receptors is a man in his forties or fifties with acute or convalescent COVID-19. CDR3s include the opening cysteine and the closing phenylalanine or tryptophan. D genes are given only for firm matches. Size values are once, few and many counts, or a class for expanded clones, and some rows have none.

d_call	v_call	clone_size	j_call	cdr3_aa	cdr3_nt
TRBD1	TRBV19	-	TRBJ2-5	CATWDRRKTQYF	TGTGCCACCTGGGACAGAAGAAAGACCCAGTACTTC
-	TRBV28	-	TRBJ1-1	CASSPGRNTEAFF	TGTGCCAGCAGCCCCGGTCGGAACACTGAAGCTTTCTTT
TRBD1	TRBV27	-	TRBJ1-5	CASSPQGVGNQPQHF	TGTGCCAGCAGTCCGCAGGGGGTGGGCAATCAGCCCCAGCATTTT
-	TRBV28	-	TRBJ1-6	CASSSTGTYNSPLHF	TGTGCCAGCAGTTCCACAGGGACCTATAATTCACCCCTCCACTTT
-	TRBV5-1	once	TRBJ2-6	CASRTISGANVLTF	TGCGCCAGCAGGACAATCTCTGGGGCCAACGTCCTGACTTTC
-	TRBV12-3/TRBV12-4	-	TRBJ1-5	CASSLEGGQPQHF	TGTGCCAGCAGTTTGGAGGGAGGCCAGCCCCAGCATTTT
-	TRBV5-1	once	TRBJ1-2	CASRIIGQSYGYTF	TGCGCCAGCAGGATCATCGGACAGAGTTATGGCTACACCTTC
TRBD1	TRBV6-5	few	TRBJ1-6	CASRQGTAYNSPLHF	TGTGCCAGCAGGCAAGGGACAGCCTATAATTCACCCCTCCACTTT
-	TRBV6-5	-	TRBJ2-1	CASSYSRDINEQFF	TGTGCCAGCAGTTACTCTCGTGACATTAATGAGCAGTTCTTC
TRBD2	TRBV5-5	-	TRBJ2-1	CASSLAGGASNEQFF	TGTGCCAGCAGCTTGGCCGGGGGGGCTAGCAATGAGCAGTTCTTC
-	TRBV10-1	-	TRBJ1-3	CASGHHSGNTIYF	TGCGCCAGCGGACACCACTCTGGAAACACCATATATTTT
-	TRBV6-4	-	TRBJ1-1	CASSVDRNTEAFF	TGTGCCAGCAGTGTTGACAGGAACACTGAAGCTTTCTTT
-	TRBV5-5	-	TRBJ1-1	CASSLVGHLLTRTEAFF	TGTGCCAGCAGCTTGGTAGGACACCTGCTAACCAGGACTGAAGCTTTCTTT
-	TRBV6-4	-	TRBJ1-5	CASSDRGTPEGQPQHF	TGTGCCAGCAGTGACCGAGGGACCCCGGAGGGGCAGCCCCAGCATTTT
-	TRBV6-4	-	TRBJ1-5	CASSEQFGQPQHF	TGTGCCAGCAGTGAACAGTTTGGTCAGCCCCAGCATTTT
TRBD1	TRBV5-6	-	TRBJ2-1	CASSTGQGYNEQFF	TGTGCCAGCAGCACGGGACAGGGCTACAATGAGCAGTTCTTC
-	TRBV19	-	TRBJ1-6	CASSIQPGLNNSPLHF	TGTGCCAGTAGTATCCAACCGGGACTGAATAATTCACCCCTCCACTTT
TRBD1	TRBV27	-	TRBJ1-3	CASSLRNRGPGNTIYF	TGTGCCAGCAGTTTGAGAAACAGGGGGCCCGGAAACACCATATATTTT
-	TRBV2	-	TRBJ1-5	CASSEGAPGHIAAYSNQPQHF	TGTGCCAGCAGTGAAGGCGCACCGGGACATATCGCAGCTTATAGCAATCAGCCCCAGCATTTT
TRBD2	TRBV7-9	-	TRBJ2-1	CASSRRAGGPAEQFF	TGTGCCAGCAGCCGACGAGCGGGGGGGCCAGCTGAGCAGTTCTTC
-	TRBV6-5	-	TRBJ1-2	CASRGRQQNYGYTF	TGTGCCAGCAGAGGGAGGCAACAAAACTATGGCTACACCTTC
TRBD2	TRBV5-1	-	TRBJ2-5	CASSQVSGGRETQYF	TGCGCCAGCAGCCAGGTTAGCGGGGGCCGAGAGACCCAGTACTTC
TRBD1	TRBV7-2	-	TRBJ2-3	CASSRDRGTDTQYF	TGTGCCAGCAGCCGCGACAGGGGAACAGATACGCAGTATTTT
TRBD1	TRBV28	once	TRBJ1-4	CASSTQQGPGEKLFF	TGTGCCAGCAGCACCCAACAGGGGCCAGGTGAAAAACTGTTTTTT
-	TRBV3-1/TRBV3-2	-	TRBJ1-2	CASSQDTESYGYTF	TGTGCCAGCAGCCAAGACACGGAGAGTTATGGCTACACCTTC
-	TRBV30	-	TRBJ1-5	CAWSGEFSNQPQHF	TGTGCCTGGAGTGGAGAGTTTAGCAATCAGCCCCAGCATTTT
TRBD1	TRBV28	-	TRBJ2-5	CASSSLRDRFREETQYF	TGTGCCAGCAGTTCCCTCCGGGACAGGTTTCGAGAAGAGACCCAGTACTTC
-	TRBV19	-	TRBJ1-1	CASSRGNPFYTEAFF	TGTGCCAGTAGTAGAGGCAATCCATTCTACACTGAAGCTTTCTTT
-	TRBV5-1	-	TRBJ1-4	CASGINAGRGINEKLFF	TGCGCCAGCGGGATCAATGCTGGACGGGGGATTAATGAAAAACTGTTTTTT
-	TRBV3-1/TRBV3-2	-	TRBJ1-3	CASSQDFRNTIYF	TGTGCCAGCAGCCAAGATTTCAGAAACACCATATATTTT
TRBD1	TRBV7-9	-	TRBJ2-5	CASRPSGGDQYF	TGTGCCAGCCGACCTTCAGGGGGCGACCAGTACTTC
TRBD1	TRBV30	-	TRBJ1-5	CAWSVRRTGGNQPQHF	TGTGCCTGGAGTGTACGAAGGACAGGGGGCAATCAGCCCCAGCATTTT